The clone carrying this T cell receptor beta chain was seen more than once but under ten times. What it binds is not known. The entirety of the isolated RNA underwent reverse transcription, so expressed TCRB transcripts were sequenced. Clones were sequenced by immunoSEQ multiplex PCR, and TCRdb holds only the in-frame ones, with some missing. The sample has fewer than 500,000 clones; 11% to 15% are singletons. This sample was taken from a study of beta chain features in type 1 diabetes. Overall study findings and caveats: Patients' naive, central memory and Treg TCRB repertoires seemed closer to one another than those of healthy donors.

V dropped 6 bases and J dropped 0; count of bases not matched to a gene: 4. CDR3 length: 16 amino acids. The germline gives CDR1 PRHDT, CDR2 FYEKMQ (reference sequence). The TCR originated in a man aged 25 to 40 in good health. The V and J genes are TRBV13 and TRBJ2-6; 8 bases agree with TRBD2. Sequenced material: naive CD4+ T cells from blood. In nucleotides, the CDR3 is TGTGCCAGCAGACCGGGGGGGCCCTCTGGGGCCAACGTCCTGACTTTC. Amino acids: CASRPGGPSGANVLTF.